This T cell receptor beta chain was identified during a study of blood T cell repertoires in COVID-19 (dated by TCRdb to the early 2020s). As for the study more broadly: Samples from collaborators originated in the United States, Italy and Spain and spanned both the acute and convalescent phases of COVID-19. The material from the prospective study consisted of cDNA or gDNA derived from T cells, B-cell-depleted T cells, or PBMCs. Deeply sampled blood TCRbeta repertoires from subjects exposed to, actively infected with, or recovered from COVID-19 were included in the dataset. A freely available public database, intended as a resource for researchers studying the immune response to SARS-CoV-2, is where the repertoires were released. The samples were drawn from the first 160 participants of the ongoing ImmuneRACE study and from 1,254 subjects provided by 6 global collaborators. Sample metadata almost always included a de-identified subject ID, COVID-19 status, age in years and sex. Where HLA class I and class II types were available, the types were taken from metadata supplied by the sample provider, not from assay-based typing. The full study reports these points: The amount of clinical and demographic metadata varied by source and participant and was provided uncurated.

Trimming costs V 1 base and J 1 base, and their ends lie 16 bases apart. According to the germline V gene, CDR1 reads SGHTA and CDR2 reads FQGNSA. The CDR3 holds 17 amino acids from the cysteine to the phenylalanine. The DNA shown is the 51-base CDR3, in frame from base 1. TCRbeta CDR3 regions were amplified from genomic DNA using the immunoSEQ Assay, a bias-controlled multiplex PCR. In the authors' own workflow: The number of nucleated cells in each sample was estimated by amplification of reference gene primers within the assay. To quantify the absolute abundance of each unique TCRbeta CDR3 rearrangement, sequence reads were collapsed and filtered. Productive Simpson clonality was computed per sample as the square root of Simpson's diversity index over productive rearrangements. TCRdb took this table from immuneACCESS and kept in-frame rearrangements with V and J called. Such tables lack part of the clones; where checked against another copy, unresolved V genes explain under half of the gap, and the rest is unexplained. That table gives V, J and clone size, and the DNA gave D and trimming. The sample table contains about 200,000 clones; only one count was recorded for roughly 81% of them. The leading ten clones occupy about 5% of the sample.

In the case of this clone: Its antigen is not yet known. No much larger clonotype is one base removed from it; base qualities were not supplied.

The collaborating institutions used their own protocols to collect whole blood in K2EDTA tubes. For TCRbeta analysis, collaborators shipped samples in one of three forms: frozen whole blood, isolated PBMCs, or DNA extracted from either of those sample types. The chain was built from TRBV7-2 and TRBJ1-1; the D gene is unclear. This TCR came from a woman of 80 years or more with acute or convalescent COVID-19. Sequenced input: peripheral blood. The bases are TGTGCCAGCAGCTTAGTCCCCGGTGGGAGAGGGAACACTGAAGCTTTCTTT. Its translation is CASSLVPGGRGNTEAFF.